This T cell receptor beta chain emerged from a study of CD8 T cells in Susac syndrome (dated by TCRdb to between 2018 and 2020). About the full investigation: Repertoire sequencing was used to test whether CD8+ T cell activation and differentiation in Susac syndrome was antigen driven. On the study overall, not on this receptor specifically: The number of individuals in the TCR sequencing and HLA analysis was acknowledged as relatively small.

Peripheral blood CD8+ and CD4+ T cells from healthy donors, Susac syndrome patients and multiple sclerosis patients were profiled using high-throughput TCR beta sequencing. Multiple sclerosis controls were treatment-naive patients with stable or active relapsing-remitting disease fulfilling revised McDonald criteria. CD8+ TEMRA cells were enriched by FACS, while bulk CD8+ and CD4+ T cells were purified by magnetic negative isolation. Blood was drawn into EDTA tubes, processed within 24 hours, and PBMCs were isolated by density gradient centrifugation. PBMCs intended for TCR sequencing were cryopreserved in liquid nitrogen and were subsequently thawed in a 37 degrees C water bath. The sorted or isolated CD4+, CD8+ and CD8+ TEMRA cells reached a purity of at least 90%. RNA was extracted using the RNeasy kit, and about 0.5 to 1 microgram was reverse transcribed with random hexamers. The immunoSEQ multiplex PCR assay, which covers 54 Vbeta and 13 Jbeta segments, was used to amplify TCR beta CDR3 regions. PCR amplification bias was corrected by using a synthetic template baseline for primer optimization and computational correction. The original methods were these. Reads were assigned to V, D and J genes according to IMGT and analyzed in immunoSEQ Analyzer, with only productive sequences retained. To calculate clonality, Shannon entropy was normalized by log2 of the number of productive unique sequences and then subtracted from one. Public and private clones were assessed among the 100 most prevalent clones of each patient and control. Clones were defined as Susac-specific if absent from the healthy and MS cohorts, from 1052 published viral clones and from other ImmuneACCESS disease sequences. The raw public reads went through TCRdb reprocessing: fastp at Q25, MiXCR clone calling, in-frame beta chains kept. Rows are unified per CDR3 protein, each entry keeping the most common DNA and genes. None of the V and J calls come from the authors' own analysis; TCRdb made them. Recorded for this sample are approximately 230,000 distinct CDR3 sequences; about 93% of them occurred a single time. 0.055% to 0.075% of the sample comes from the top ten.

Points on this clonotype: Its target antigen remains unknown. No base quality information exists; no much larger clone differs at one position.

The TCR sequence derives from a human donor with multiple sclerosis. Sequencing input: CD4+ T cells from PBMCs.

The CDR3 protein: CASSDGMGPGNIQYF. The DNA reads as follows: TGTGCCAGTAGTGATGGGATGGGGCCGGGAAACATTCAGTACTTC. This chain is built from TRBV19 and TRBJ2-4; TRBD1 is perhaps the D gene, given 5 matching bases. There are 15 amino acids in the CDR3, from cysteine to phenylalanine inclusive. Only the CDR3 part of the read is kept: 45 bases, read in frame from the first base. CDR1 and CDR2 (LNHDA, SQIVND) derive from the germline V gene (reference sequence). The junction carries 17 bases between V and J, which are trimmed by 5 bases and 6 bases respectively.